This T cell receptor beta chain originates from a study of molecular identifiers for immune sequencing clone quantification. The trim removed 4 bases at V and 5 bases at J, leaving 2 bases unmatched. This CDR3 has 12 amino acids. Germline assignment: CDR1 SQVTM and CDR2 ANQGSEA. Naive CD8 libraries used 20,000 to 1,000,000 sorted cells and 10%, 30% or 50% RNA. In the sort, naive CD8 T cells were defined as CD8+CD4-CCR7+CD45RA+. Previously described methods with listed TCR primers produced the bulk TCR libraries. TCRdb re-called the PCR reads with MiXCR, one entry per CDR3 protein. The sample contains a few hundred thousand distinct CDR3 sequences, about 20% of which appear only once. This clonotype was observed many times.

This TCR derives from a human donor in good health. Some libraries in this study had Jurkat cell RNA spiked in. This sequence joins TRBV29-1 and TRBJ2-4, with TRBD1 identical over 7 bases. Sequences were obtained from naive CD8+ T cells from blood, with Jurkat cell RNA spiked in. Subset denoted: FACS-sorted CD8+CD4-CCR7+CD45RA+ naive T cells. The CDR3, as DNA: TGCAGCGTTGTCGGGACAGAAAACATTCAGTACTTC. Amino acid sequence: CSVVGTENIQYF.